Listed here are 16 T cell receptor beta chains from one sample, sequenced in a study of blood T cells in healthy people across ages. The use of a sample-barcoded 5' primer and a J-beta primer mix characterized a second PCR of roughly 7 to 12 cycles. From the 5' RACE reads, TCRdb called clonotypes with MiXCR, one entry per CDR3 protein. The sample contains 710,000 or so distinct CDR3 sequences, about 20% of which appear only once. The sample consisted of blood. Every receptor here comes from a man aged 70 or older in good health.

The rearrangement links TRBV6-1 to TRBJ2-7, with D perhaps TRBD2 (6 bases). CDR3 length: 15 residues. Trimming removed 4 bases at V and 1 base at J, with 14 bases between. Germline values: CDR1 MNHNS, CDR2 SASEGT. CDR3 sequence (DNA): TGTGCCAGCAGTGGGGTGAGCGGGCGGTCCTACGAGCAGTACTTC. Translated: CASSGVSGRSYEQYF.

This clonotype occurred a few times. The junction shows a germline mismatch at one end, possibly a read error. V is TRBV7-9 and J is TRBJ2-5; TRBD2 matches 13 bases. Germline V CDR1 and CDR2: SEHNR, FQNEAQ (reference sequence). The CDR3 sequence is 14 residues long. The CDR3 here is CASSLEGLAGMRFF. The CDR3, as DNA: TGTGCCAGCAGCTTAGAGGGACTAGCGGGGATGCGGTTCTTC. The variable domain in full, with the rest retrieved from reference TRBV7-9 and TRBJ2-5, is DTGVSQNPRHKITKRGQNVTFRCDPISEHNRLYWYRQTLGQGPEFLTYFQNEAQLEKSRLLSDRFSAERPKGSFSTLEIQRTEQGDSAMYLCASSLEGLAGMRFFGPGTRLLVL.

V usage is TRBV3-1 and J usage is TRBJ2-4; perhaps D is TRBD1 or TRBD2 (5 bases each). CDR3 length: 17 residues. Germline loops: CDR1 LGHDT, CDR2 YNNKEL (reference sequence). Trimming took 1 base from V and 0 from J, leaving 13 bases between them. Here the CDR3 DNA reads TGTGCCAGCAGCCAAGGGGGGACGGCGCTAGCCAAAAACATTCAGTACTTC. Amino acids: CASSQGGTALAKNIQYF.

As to this clonotype: One end of the junction is discordant with germline, which a read error may explain. The chain is built from TRBV28 and TRBJ2-2; D is possibly TRBD2 (6 bases). Germline CDR1 reads MDHEN; CDR2 reads SYDVKM. This CDR3 comprises 13 residues. The CDR3 is CASSELNTGGLFF. DNA for the CDR3: TGTGCCAGCAGTGAACTGAACACCGGGGGGCTGTTTTTT.

There are many counts of this clonotype. V gene TRBV15 combines with J gene TRBJ2-1; D possibly corresponds to TRBD1 (6 bases). Trimming removed 3 bases from V and 0 bases from J, with 9 bases in between. The germline V gene has CDR1 LNHNV and CDR2 YYDKDF (reference sequence). The CDR3 length is 15 residues. The DNA of the CDR3 is TGTGCCACCAGCAGGCTACAGGGCTCCTACAATGAGCAGTTCTTC. It encodes CATSRLQGSYNEQFF.

V is TRBV20-1 and J is TRBJ1-4, with 8 bases fitting TRBD1. V lost 4 bases, J lost 10 bases, and 5 bases stayed unmatched. The CDR3 length is 12 residues. The V gene's germline CDR1 is DFQATT and CDR2 SNEGSKA (reference sequence). CDR3 amino acids: CSATDRAVKLFF. The DNA for the CDR3 is TGCAGTGCTACGGACAGGGCTGTAAAACTGTTTTTT.

This clonotype was seen ten or more times. The chain is built from TRBV25-1 and TRBJ2-3; D is unresolved. The CDR3 is 14 amino acids. The V gene's germline CDR1 is MGHDK and CDR2 SYGVNS. The ends were cut back, 5 bases at V and 6 bases at J, with 15 bases in the middle. DNA of the CDR3: TGTGCCAGCAGTCAAGGTAGAATCGGGGATACGCAGTATTTT. Protein sequence: CASSQGRIGDTQYF.

This rearrangement joins TRBV5-1 to TRBJ2-1; weak D call: TRBD2 (5 bases). Germline loops: CDR1 SGHRS, CDR2 YFSETQ. The CDR3 consists of 13 residues. V lost 0 bases to trimming and J lost 11 bases, with 12 bases between them. The CDR3 sequence: CASSLVSGNQQFF. The CDR3 region has the DNA TGCGCCAGCAGCTTGGTCAGCGGTAATCAGCAGTTCTTC.

The chain recombines TRBV6-1 with TRBJ1-4, with 10 bases matching TRBD1. After removal of 7 bases from V and 7 bases from J, the junction contained 6 bases not matched to a gene. This CDR3 has 14 amino acids. Germline V gives CDR1 MNHNS, CDR2 SASEGT. CDR3 bases: TGTGCCAGCAACCGACAGGGGGCGAGTGAAAAACTGTTTTTT. Translation gives CASNRQGASEKLFF.

V is TRBV6-1 and J is TRBJ1-1; D call uncertain. V was cut by 6 bases and J by 1 base, with 21 bases left in between. Germline V CDR1 and CDR2: MNHNS, SASEGT. The CDR3 runs to 17 residues. Here the CDR3 DNA reads TGTGCCAGCAGGGACCGCATCGGTGCCAAAGAGAACACTGAAGCTTTCTTT. It encodes CASRDRIGAKENTEAFF.

This clonotype has ten or more counts. V is TRBV19 and J is TRBJ1-4; D gene unclear. From germline, CDR1 is LNHDA and CDR2 SQIVND (reference sequence). The CDR3 sequence is 13 residues long. V lost 7 bases, J lost 7 bases, and 13 bases lay in between. The CDR3 DNA sequence: TGTGCCAGTATTAGGGCGGACGGTGAAAAACTGTTTTTT. Amino acids: CASIRADGEKLFF.

To note about this clonotype: Because the CDR3 is missing its conserved closing phenylalanine or tryptophan, this is likely a read error. The chain couples TRBV7-3 to TRBJ2-7; 11 bases fit TRBD2. CDR3 length: 15 amino acids. Germline values: CDR1 SGHTA, CDR2 FQGTGA. J gave up 2 bases and V 3 bases, and 3 bases lay outside the gene matches. In DNA form, the CDR3 reads TGTGCCAGCAGCTTGGGGACTAGCGGTCCCTACGAGCAGTACTCC. It yields the protein CASSLGTSGPYEQYS.

The chain employs TRBV29-1 and TRBJ2-5; D remains ambiguous. The J call could be wrong; TRBJ2-7 is a better fit for the DNA end. From germline, CDR1 is SQVTM and CDR2 ANQGSEA. There are 11 residues in the CDR3. CDR3 protein: CSVLDIYEQYF. CDR3 in DNA: TGCAGCGTTTTAGACATCTACGAGCAGTACTTC.

Concerning this clonotype: Because it lacks the conserved phenylalanine or tryptophan at the end, this CDR3 is likely a read error. The rearrangement joins TRBV28 to TRBJ2-5; D call uncertain. The CDR3 is 11 amino acids. The germline V and J ends were trimmed by 1 base and 7 bases, with 4 bases remaining between them. Germline CDR1 reads MDHEN; CDR2 reads SYDVKM. This CDR3 is CASSLSGTQYS. CDR3 bases: TGTGCCAGCAGTTTATCGGGGACCCAGTACTCC.

The V call is TRBV5-4, the J call TRBJ2-1, with D perhaps being TRBD1 or TRBD2 (5 bases each). This CDR3 region has 16 residues. Per germline, CDR1 SGHNT and CDR2 YYREEE (reference sequence). V lost 4 bases to trimming and J lost 0 bases, with 14 bases between them. The CDR3 sequence: CASSPPGTPSYNEQFF. CDR3 nucleotides: TGTGCCAGCAGCCCCCCCGGGACCCCCTCCTACAATGAGCAGTTCTTC.

The V and J genes are TRBV5-1 and TRBJ1-1, with unresolved D. Germline V lookup: CDR1 SGHRS, CDR2 YFSETQ. Trimming removed 2 bases from V and 1 base from J, with 6 bases in between. The CDR3 is made up of 13 amino acids. CDR3 loop: CASSFSWNTEAFF. CDR3 in DNA: TGCGCCAGCAGCTTTAGCTGGAACACTGAAGCTTTCTTT.